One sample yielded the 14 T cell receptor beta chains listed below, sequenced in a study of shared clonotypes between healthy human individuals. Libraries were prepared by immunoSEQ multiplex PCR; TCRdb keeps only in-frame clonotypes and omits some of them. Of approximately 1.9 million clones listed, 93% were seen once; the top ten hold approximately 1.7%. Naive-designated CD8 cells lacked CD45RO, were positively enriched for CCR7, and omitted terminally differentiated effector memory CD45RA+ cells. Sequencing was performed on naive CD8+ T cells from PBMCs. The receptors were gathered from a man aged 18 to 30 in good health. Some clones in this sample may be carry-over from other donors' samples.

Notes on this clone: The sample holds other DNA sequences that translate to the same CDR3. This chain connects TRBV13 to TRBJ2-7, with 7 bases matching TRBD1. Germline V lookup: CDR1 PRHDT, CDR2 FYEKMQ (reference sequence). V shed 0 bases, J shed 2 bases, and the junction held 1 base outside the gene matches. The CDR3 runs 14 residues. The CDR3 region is CASSLGGQTYEQYF. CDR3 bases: TGTGCCAGCAGCTTAGGGGGACAGACCTACGAGCAGTACTTC.

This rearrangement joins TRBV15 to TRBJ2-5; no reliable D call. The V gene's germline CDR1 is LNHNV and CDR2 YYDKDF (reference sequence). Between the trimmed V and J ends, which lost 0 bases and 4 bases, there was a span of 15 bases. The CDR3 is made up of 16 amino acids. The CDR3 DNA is TGTGCCACCAGCAGAGATCGTGAAACCCTCGGAGAGACCCAGTACTTC. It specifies CATSRDRETLGETQYF. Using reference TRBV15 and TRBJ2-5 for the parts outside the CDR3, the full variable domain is DAMVIQNPRYQVTQFGKPVTLSCSQTLNHNVMYWYQQKSSQAPKLLFHYYDKDFNNEADTPDNFQSRRPNTSFCFLDIRSPGLGDTAMYLCATSRDRETLGETQYFGPGTRLLVL.

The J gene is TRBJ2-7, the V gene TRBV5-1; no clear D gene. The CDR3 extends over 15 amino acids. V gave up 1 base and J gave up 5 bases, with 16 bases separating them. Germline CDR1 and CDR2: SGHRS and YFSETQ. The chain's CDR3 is CASSLLVKDDDEQYF. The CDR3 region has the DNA TGCGCCAGCAGCTTGTTGGTGAAGGACGACGACGAGCAGTACTTC.

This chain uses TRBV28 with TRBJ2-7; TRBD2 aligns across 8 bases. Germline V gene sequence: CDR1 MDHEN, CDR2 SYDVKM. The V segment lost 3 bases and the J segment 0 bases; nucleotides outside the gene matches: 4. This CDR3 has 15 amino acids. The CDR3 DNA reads TGTGCCAGCAGTTTTATTAGCGGGGTCTCCTACGAGCAGTACTTC. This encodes CASSFISGVSYEQYF.

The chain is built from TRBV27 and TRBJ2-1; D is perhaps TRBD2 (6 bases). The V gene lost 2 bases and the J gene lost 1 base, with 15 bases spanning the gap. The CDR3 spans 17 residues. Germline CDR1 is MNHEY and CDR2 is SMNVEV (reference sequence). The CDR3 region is CASSLSTPRGSYNEQFF. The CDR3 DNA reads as TGTGCCAGCAGTTTAAGTACCCCTCGGGGGTCCTACAATGAGCAGTTCTTC.

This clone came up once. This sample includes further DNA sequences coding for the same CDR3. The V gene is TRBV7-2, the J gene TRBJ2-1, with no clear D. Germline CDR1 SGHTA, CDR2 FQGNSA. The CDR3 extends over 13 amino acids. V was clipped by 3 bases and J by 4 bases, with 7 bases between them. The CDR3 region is CASSLTRYNEQFF. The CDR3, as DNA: TGTGCCAGCAGCTTGACCCGGTACAATGAGCAGTTCTTC.

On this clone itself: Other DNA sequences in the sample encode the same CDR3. The DNA of the CDR3 is TGTGCCAGCAGCCCCGGACAGAACTATGGCTACACCTTC. Its protein is CASSPGQNYGYTF. The J gene is TRBJ1-2, the V gene TRBV7-9, with a possible D match to TRBD1 (6 bases). The germline V and J ends were trimmed by 5 bases and 2 bases, with 9 bases remaining between them. Germline V gene sequence: CDR1 SEHNR, CDR2 FQNEAQ (reference sequence). There are 13 residues in the CDR3.

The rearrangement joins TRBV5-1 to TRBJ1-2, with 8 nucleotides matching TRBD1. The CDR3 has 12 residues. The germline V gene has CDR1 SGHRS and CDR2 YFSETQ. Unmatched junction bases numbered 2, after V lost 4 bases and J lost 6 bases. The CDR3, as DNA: TGCGCCAGCAGCCCGACAGGGGATGGCTACACCTTC. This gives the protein CASSPTGDGYTF.

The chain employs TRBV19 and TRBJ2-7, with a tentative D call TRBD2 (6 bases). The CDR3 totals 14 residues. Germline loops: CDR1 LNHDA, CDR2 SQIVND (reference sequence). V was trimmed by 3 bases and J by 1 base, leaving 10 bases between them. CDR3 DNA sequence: TGTGCCAGTAGTATGGGGGGTGAATCCTACGAGCAGTACTTC. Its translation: CASSMGGESYEQYF.

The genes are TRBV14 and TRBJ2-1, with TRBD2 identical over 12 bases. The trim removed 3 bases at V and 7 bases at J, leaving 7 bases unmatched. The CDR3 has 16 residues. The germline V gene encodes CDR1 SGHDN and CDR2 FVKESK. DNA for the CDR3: TGTGCCAGCAGCCACCGACTAGCGGGAGCTAGGAATGAGCAGTTCTTC. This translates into CASSHRLAGARNEQFF. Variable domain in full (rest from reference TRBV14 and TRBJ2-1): EAGVTQFPSHSVIEKGQTVTLRCDPISGHDNLYWYRRVMGKEIKFLLHFVKESKQDESGMPNNRFLAERTGGTYSTLKVQPAELEDSGVYFCASSHRLAGARNEQFFGPGTRLTVL.

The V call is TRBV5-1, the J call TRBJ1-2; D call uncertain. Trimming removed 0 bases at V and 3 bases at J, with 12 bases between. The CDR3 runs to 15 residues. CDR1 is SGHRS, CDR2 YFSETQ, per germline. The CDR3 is CASSLARGEDYGYTF. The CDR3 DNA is TGCGCCAGCAGCTTGGCGCGGGGTGAAGACTATGGCTACACCTTC.

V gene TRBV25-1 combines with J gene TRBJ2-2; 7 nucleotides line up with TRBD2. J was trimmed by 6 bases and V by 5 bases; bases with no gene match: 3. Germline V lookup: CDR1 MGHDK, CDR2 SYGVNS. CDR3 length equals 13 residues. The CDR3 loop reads CASSPAGSGELFF. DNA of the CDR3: TGTGCCAGCAGTCCAGCGGGATCCGGGGAGCTGTTTTTT.

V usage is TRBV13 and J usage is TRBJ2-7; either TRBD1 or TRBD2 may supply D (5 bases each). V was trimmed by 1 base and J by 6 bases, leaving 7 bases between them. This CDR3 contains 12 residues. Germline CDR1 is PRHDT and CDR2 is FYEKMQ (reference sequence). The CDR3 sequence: CASSLAGSEQYF. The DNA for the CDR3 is TGTGCCAGCAGCTTAGCAGGGAGCGAGCAGTACTTC. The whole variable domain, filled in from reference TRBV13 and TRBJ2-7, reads AAGVIQSPRHLIKEKRETATLKCYPIPRHDTVYWYQQGPGQDPQFLISFYEKMQSDKGSIPDRFSAQQFSDYHSELNMSSLELGDSALYFCASSLAGSEQYFGPGTRLTVT.

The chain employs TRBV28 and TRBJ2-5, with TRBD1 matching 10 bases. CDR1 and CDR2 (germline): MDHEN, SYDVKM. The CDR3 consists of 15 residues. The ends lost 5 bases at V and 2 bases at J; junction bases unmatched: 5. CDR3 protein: CASSPGQGIQETQYF. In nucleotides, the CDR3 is TGTGCCAGCAGTCCGGGACAGGGGATACAAGAGACCCAGTACTTC.